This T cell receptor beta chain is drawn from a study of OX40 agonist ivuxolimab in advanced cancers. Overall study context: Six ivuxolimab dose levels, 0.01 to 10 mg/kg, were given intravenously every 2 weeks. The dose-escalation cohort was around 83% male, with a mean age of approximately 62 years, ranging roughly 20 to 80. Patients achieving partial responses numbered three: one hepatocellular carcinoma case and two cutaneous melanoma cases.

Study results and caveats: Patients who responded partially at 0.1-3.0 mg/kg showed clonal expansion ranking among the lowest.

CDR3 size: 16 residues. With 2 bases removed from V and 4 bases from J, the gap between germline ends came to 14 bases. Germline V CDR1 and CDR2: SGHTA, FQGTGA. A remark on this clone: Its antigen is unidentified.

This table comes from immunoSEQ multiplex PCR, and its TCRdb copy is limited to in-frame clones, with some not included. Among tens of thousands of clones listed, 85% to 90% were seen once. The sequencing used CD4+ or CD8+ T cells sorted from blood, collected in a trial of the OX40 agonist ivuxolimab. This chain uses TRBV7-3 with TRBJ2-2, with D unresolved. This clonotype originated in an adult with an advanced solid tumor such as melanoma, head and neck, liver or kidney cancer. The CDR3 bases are TGTGCCAGCAGCTTATTCGGAACTCCTATCACCGGGGAGCTGTTTTTT. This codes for CASSLFGTPITGELFF.